One sample yielded the 30 T cell receptor beta chains listed below, sequenced in a study of T cell changes during pregnancy in multiple sclerosis. The table came from immunoSEQ multiplex PCR; TCRdb's copy has only in-frame clones and leaves some out. Here the sample spans about 75,000 clones, around nine tenths being singletons. Specimen: CD4+ T cells from peripheral blood mononuclear cells, collected before pregnancy. Receptors originate from a female donor with multiple sclerosis, enrolled in a pregnancy study.

V usage is TRBV18 and J usage is TRBJ2-3; 12 bases align to TRBD2. Germline trimming cut 5 bases from V and 4 bases from J; bases unmatched to any gene: 4. The germline gives CDR1 KGHSH, CDR2 LQKENI. The CDR3 length is 15 residues. Here the CDR3 reads CASSSLAGGSDTQYF. As DNA, the CDR3 is TGTGCCAGCTCATCGCTAGCGGGAGGGTCAGATACGCAGTATTTT.

The J gene is TRBJ2-1, the V gene TRBV7-8; the match to TRBD1 covers 7 bases. This CDR3 is built from 16 residues. Trimming cost V 4 bases and J 6 bases; bases outside gene matches: 12. CDR1 SGHVS and CDR2 FQNEAQ come from the germline V gene. CDR3 sequence (DNA): TGTGCCAGCAGCTATGAAGGGACAGTTGGTCTCAATGAGCAGTTCTTC. Its protein product is CASSYEGTVGLNEQFF.

This rearrangement joins TRBV4-3 to TRBJ2-5, with TRBD2 matching over 10 bases. Germline lookup yields CDR1 LGHNA and CDR2 YSLEER. Losses at the gene ends were 1 base for V and 2 bases for J; bases not matched to a gene: 13. CDR3 length: 19 amino acids. The CDR3 protein is CASSQGRTSGGTKQETQYF. CDR3 coding DNA: TGCGCCAGCAGCCAAGGGAGGACTAGCGGAGGGACGAAACAAGAGACCCAGTACTTC.

This clone was found a few times. The chain joins TRBV6-1 to TRBJ1-5; 9 bases match TRBD1. The CDR3 is 15 residues long. Germline V gene sequence: CDR1 MNHNS, CDR2 SASEGT. V lost 5 bases and J lost 5; bases outside the gene matches: 7. The CDR3 DNA sequence: TGTGCCAGCAGTAAACCGGGACAGGGATATCAGCCCCAGCATTTT. Translating gives CASSKPGQGYQPQHF.

The chain joins TRBV5-1 to TRBJ2-3; 8 bases agree with TRBD2. The CDR3 is 14 amino acids. The V gene's germline CDR1 is SGHRS and CDR2 YFSETQ. With 2 bases clipped from V and 4 bases from J, the junction kept 3 bases outside the gene matches. CDR3 sequence (DNA): TGCGCCAGCAGCTTTAGCGGGGCGGCAGATACGCAGTATTTT. It encodes CASSFSGAADTQYF.

The chain links TRBV15 to TRBJ2-7, with a possible D match to TRBD1 (5 bases). Germline CDR1 reads LNHNV; CDR2 reads YYDKDF (reference sequence). The CDR3 totals 12 residues. The V gene lost 5 bases and the J gene lost 3 bases, with 8 bases spanning the gap. For the CDR3, the DNA is TGTGCCACCAGCCTTCAGGGCTACGAGCAGTACTTC. Its translation: CATSLQGYEQYF.

The chain has TRBV18 and TRBJ1-3, with 9 positions matching TRBD1. This CDR3 is 16 amino acids long. J was trimmed by 0 bases and V by 2 bases; bases with no gene match: 2. Germline lookup yields CDR1 KGHSH and CDR2 LQKENI. The CDR3 nucleotides read TGTGCCAGCTCACCAGGGACAGGGAACTCTGGAAACACCATATATTTT. Its translation is CASSPGTGNSGNTIYF.

This chain joins TRBV28 and TRBJ2-1, with 7 bases identical to TRBD1. The ends lost 5 bases at V and 8 bases at J; junction bases unmatched: 6. Germline V gene sequence: CDR1 MDHEN, CDR2 SYDVKM. The CDR3 contains 13 residues. CDR3 region: CASSLDRAHEQFF. DNA of the CDR3: TGTGCCAGCAGTCTCGACAGGGCGCATGAGCAGTTCTTC.

V is TRBV19 and J is TRBJ1-2; 11 nucleotides line up with TRBD1. After removal of 4 bases from V and 8 bases from J, the junction contained 6 bases not matched to a gene. There are 14 residues in the CDR3. The V gene's germline CDR1 is LNHDA and CDR2 SQIVND (reference sequence). Here the CDR3 reads CASSTRTGGEGYTF. CDR3 DNA sequence: TGTGCCAGTAGTACCAGGACAGGGGGCGAGGGCTACACCTTC.

V usage is TRBV5-4 and J usage is TRBJ2-1, with 11 positions matching TRBD1. Per the germline V gene, CDR1 is SGHNT and CDR2 is YYREEE (reference sequence). V gave up 4 bases and J gave up 8 bases; unmatched junction bases: 8. CDR3 size: 15 residues. This CDR3 reads CASSARTGGIDEQFF. The DNA for the CDR3 is TGTGCCAGCAGCGCCAGGACAGGGGGCATTGATGAGCAGTTCTTC.

This chain links TRBV5-1 with TRBJ2-2; 7 bases line up with TRBD2. The CDR3 sequence is 16 residues long. Germline assignment: CDR1 SGHRS and CDR2 YFSETQ. The trim removed 5 bases at V and 5 bases at J, leaving 12 bases unmatched. Here the CDR3 reads CASSLGPGRGTGELFF. The CDR3 bases are TGCGCCAGCAGTCTAGGTCCGGGGCGGGGGACCGGGGAGCTGTTTTTT.

The V and J genes are TRBV9 and TRBJ1-6, with unresolved D. The CDR3 is 12 amino acids. Germline values: CDR1 SGDLS, CDR2 YYNGEE. Trimming stripped 2 bases from V and 10 bases from J, with 7 bases between. In nucleotides, the CDR3 is TGTGCCAGCAGCGTTAGTACGTCACCCCTCCACTTT. This encodes CASSVSTSPLHF.

This clone is termed medium-sized (0.01 to 0.1%). V is TRBV9 and J is TRBJ1-1, with 9 positions matching TRBD1. CDR1 and CDR2 (germline): SGDLS, YYNGEE. V was pared by 3 bases and J by 6 bases, with 3 bases of the junction left unmatched. This CDR3 contains 13 residues. Written as DNA, the CDR3 is TGTGCCAGCAGCGGGACAGGGGTCTCTGAAGCTTTCTTT. The encoded protein is CASSGTGVSEAFF.

The chain is built from TRBV2 and TRBJ1-1; 7 nucleotides line up with TRBD1. From germline, CDR1 is SNHLY and CDR2 FYNNEI. V was pared by 6 bases and J by 0 bases, with 7 bases of the junction left unmatched. The CDR3 has 15 amino acids. CDR3 region: CASSRDRTMNTEAFF. Written as DNA, the CDR3 is TGTGCCAGCAGCCGGGACAGAACCATGAACACTGAAGCTTTCTTT.

The chain links TRBV19 to TRBJ2-3; the D gene is possibly TRBD2 (5 bases). The CDR3 consists of 14 residues. Trimming stripped 2 bases from V and 7 bases from J, with 13 bases between. Germline CDR1 LNHDA, CDR2 SQIVND (reference sequence). DNA for the CDR3: TGTGCCAGTAGTATACGGGTACTAGGTAATACGCAGTATTTT. Residues: CASSIRVLGNTQYF.

In its sample, this clone was seen a few times. The genes are TRBV19 and TRBJ1-5; 8 positions agree with TRBD1. CDR1 and CDR2 (germline): LNHDA, SQIVND (reference sequence). The CDR3 loop spans 13 amino acids. With 9 bases clipped from V and 7 bases from J, the junction kept 8 bases outside the gene matches. The CDR3 coding sequence is TGTGCCAGCGTTCAGGGGGCAGGGCAGCCCCAGCATTTT. Translating it yields CASVQGAGQPQHF.

For this clone: Germline is not matched at one junction end, which may reflect a read error. Other nucleotide sequences in the sample specify the same CDR3. This rearrangement joins TRBV6-1 to TRBJ2-3; D may match TRBD1 or TRBD2 (5 bases each). The CDR3 contains 16 residues. Germline V gene data show CDR1 as MNHNS and CDR2 as SASEGT. The CDR3 DNA is TGTGCCAGCAGTAAAGCAGGGCGGGTCAACACAGATACGCAGTATTTT. Translation gives CASSKAGRVNTDTQYF.

This clone is a singleton in its sample. The chain links TRBV5-1 to TRBJ2-1; D is possibly TRBD1 (5 bases). Trimming pared 6 bases from V and 7 bases from J, leaving 14 bases between. CDR1 and CDR2 from the germline V gene are SGHRS and YFSETQ. This CDR3 is built from 13 residues. The CDR3 protein is CASNDIAGNEQFF. DNA for the CDR3: TGCGCCAGCAATGATATAGCAGGGAATGAGCAGTTCTTC.

The table lists this clone with a few counts. V gene TRBV6-5 combines with J gene TRBJ1-6, with 7 nucleotides matching TRBD1. The CDR3 length is 13 residues. CDR1 and CDR2 (germline): MNHEY, SVGAGI. The J segment lost 7 bases and the V segment lost 6 bases, leaving 3 bases of the junction unmatched. The CDR3 reads CASRWDSNSPLHF. In DNA, the CDR3 is TGTGCCAGCAGATGGGACAGCAATTCACCCCTCCACTTT.

This chain joins TRBV11-3 and TRBJ2-2; TRBD2 matches 13 bases. The CDR3 is 15 residues long. Germline CDR1 and CDR2: SGHNT and YENEEA. V lost 5 bases and J lost 5; bases outside the gene matches: 2. The CDR3 region has the DNA TGTGCCAGCAGCCCGACTAGCGGGGGGACCGGGGAGCTGTTTTTT. Residues: CASSPTSGGTGELFF.

This rearrangement joins TRBV25-1 to TRBJ2-1, with 7 bases that match TRBD1. Per the germline V gene, CDR1 is MGHDK and CDR2 is SYGVNS. V was pared by 10 bases and J by 3 bases, with 12 bases of the junction left unmatched. The CDR3 contains 15 residues. CDR3 amino acids: CATRLTGLGYNEQFF. The DNA of the CDR3 is TGTGCCACCCGACTGACAGGGCTTGGCTACAATGAGCAGTTCTTC.

The CDR3 sequence: CASSLEGVEAFF. CDR3 bases: TGCGCCAGCAGCTTGGAAGGGGTTGAAGCTTTCTTT. This sequence joins TRBV5-1 and TRBJ1-1; D is perhaps TRBD1 (5 bases). V lost 0 bases to trimming and J lost 7 bases, with 7 bases between them. Germline values: CDR1 SGHRS, CDR2 YFSETQ. This CDR3 has 12 residues.

V is TRBV5-1 and J is TRBJ1-4; 9 positions match TRBD1. Germline values: CDR1 SGHRS, CDR2 YFSETQ. The CDR3 extends over 16 amino acids. V lost 4 bases and J lost 4; bases outside the gene matches: 8. CDR3 protein: CASSRAGTGLNEKLFF. The CDR3 region has the DNA TGCGCCAGCAGCCGGGCCGGGACAGGGCTTAATGAAAAACTGTTTTTT.

J is TRBJ1-5 and V is TRBV25-1; perhaps TRBD1 as D (5 bases). Per germline, CDR1 MGHDK and CDR2 SYGVNS. The CDR3 loop spans 16 amino acids. Trimming left V 1 base short and J 9 bases short, with 19 bases between. The CDR3 region is CASSESRGGTPGPQHF. The CDR3 DNA follows: TGTGCCAGCAGTGAATCTCGGGGGGGGACCCCAGGGCCCCAGCATTTT.

The V call is TRBV19, the J call TRBJ1-2, with D possibly matching TRBD1 (5 bases). Per germline, CDR1 LNHDA and CDR2 SQIVND (reference sequence). Trimming shortened V by 4 bases and J by 5 bases, and 8 bases separated the two germline ends. The CDR3 runs 12 residues. CDR3 residues: CASSTDRYGYTF. The CDR3 DNA sequence: TGTGCCAGTAGTACCGACAGATATGGCTACACCTTC.

The chain couples TRBV27 to TRBJ2-5; D gene ambiguous. CDR1 is MNHEY, CDR2 SMNVEV, per germline (reference sequence). This CDR3 is built from 11 residues. The V end was cut by 6 bases, the J end by 3 bases, with 5 bases between. The CDR3 here is CASSQKETQYF. The CDR3 DNA follows: TGTGCCAGCAGCCAGAAAGAGACCCAGTACTTC.

This rearrangement joins TRBV19 to TRBJ1-1, with 7 positions matching TRBD1. CDR1 and CDR2 from the germline V gene are LNHDA and SQIVND (reference sequence). The CDR3 has 13 residues. V lost 3 bases to trimming and J lost 6 bases; unmatched junction nucleotides: 4. CDR3 in DNA: TGTGCCAGTAGTATGAACAGGGGCGCTGAAGCTTTCTTT. This codes for CASSMNRGAEAFF. Drawing the rest from reference TRBV19 and TRBJ1-1, the complete variable domain is DGGITQSPKYLFRKEGQNVTLSCEQNLNHDAMYWYRQDPGQGLRLIYYSQIVNDFQKGDIAEGYSVSREKKESFPLTVTSAQKNPTAFYLCASSMNRGAEAFFGQGTRLTVV.

The chain carries TRBV27 and TRBJ1-2; TRBD1 is a possible D gene (5 bases). V was shortened by 0 bases and J by 2 bases, with 7 bases between the two germline ends. Germline-derived CDR1 and CDR2 are MNHEY and SMNVEV (reference sequence). The CDR3 is 14 residues long. The CDR3 here is CASSLSRGNYGYTF. In DNA, the CDR3 is TGTGCCAGCAGTTTATCACGGGGGAACTATGGCTACACCTTC.

A note on this clone: Compared with germline, one end of the junction differs, possibly owing to a read error. The V and J genes are TRBV2 and TRBJ1-5, with TRBD1 matching 7 bases. This CDR3 region has 16 residues. Germline V gives CDR1 SNHLY, CDR2 FYNNEI. This CDR3 is CASREGGRRKNQPQHF. CDR3 nucleotides: TGTGCCAGCAGGGAAGGGGGCCGACGGAAAAATCAGCCCCAGCATTTT.

This sequence joins TRBV7-2 and TRBJ1-2; 7 bases line up with TRBD1. V dropped 0 bases and J dropped 3; count of bases not matched to a gene: 7. The CDR3 totals 16 residues. CDR1 is SGHTA, CDR2 FQGNSA, per germline. CDR3 DNA: TGTGCCAGCAGCTTAGCCGGACAGGCGGCCTACTATGGCTACACCTTC. It encodes CASSLAGQAAYYGYTF.